The 26 T cell receptor beta chains in this list originate from one sample, sequenced in a study of cytomegalovirus exposure and HLA in healthy donors. Clones were sequenced by immunoSEQ multiplex PCR, and TCRdb holds only the in-frame ones, with some missing. This repertoire shows about 190,000 clones, roughly 83% found once; its top ten account for more than 1.2%. The specimen was PBMCs. All receptors derive from a woman aged 18-29 years in good health and CMV-seronegative.

The chain combines TRBV11-3 with TRBJ2-1; a weak D match, TRBD2 (5 bases). The CDR3 length is 17 residues. The germline gives CDR1 SGHNT, CDR2 YENEEA. Deletions cut 3 bases from V and 3 bases from J, with 18 bases between. The CDR3 protein is CASSFGGVGRGYNEQFF. CDR3 DNA: TGTGCCAGCAGCTTTGGTGGTGTAGGGAGAGGCTACAATGAGCAGTTCTTC.

This clone was seen only once. The CDR3 reads CASSPGSSGSYEQYF. As DNA, the CDR3 is TGTGCCAGCAGCCCTGGAAGTAGCGGATCCTACGAGCAGTACTTC. The chain couples TRBV16 to TRBJ2-7; perhaps TRBD2 as D (6 bases). Trimming stripped 4 bases from V and 1 base from J, with 14 bases between. CDR3 length: 15 residues. Germline-derived CDR1 and CDR2 are KGHSY and FQNENV.

The V and J genes are TRBV6-1 and TRBJ2-5; 7 bases are a match to TRBD2. V dropped 2 bases and J dropped 3; count of bases not matched to a gene: 18. CDR1 is MNHNS, CDR2 SASEGT, per germline. This CDR3 spans 19 amino acids. The CDR3 is CASSEFPRGASGSEETQYF. CDR3 coding DNA: TGTGCCAGCAGTGAATTCCCTCGGGGTGCTAGCGGTTCAGAAGAGACCCAGTACTTC.

The V and J genes are TRBV10-3 and TRBJ2-3, with D unclear. Deletions cut 4 bases from V and 2 bases from J, with 4 bases between. This CDR3 is 12 amino acids long. Per germline, CDR1 ENHRY and CDR2 SYGVKD. The CDR3 here is CAISALTDTQYF. The CDR3 DNA is TGTGCCATCAGTGCCCTCACAGATACGCAGTATTTT.

The rearrangement uses TRBV30 and TRBJ2-1; TRBD1 agrees at 9 bases. V shed 4 bases and J 5 bases; nucleotides not matched to a gene: 9. The V gene's germline CDR1 is GTSNPN and CDR2 SVGIG (reference sequence). The CDR3 is made up of 15 amino acids. The CDR3 DNA follows: TGTGCCTGGACCGCGGGGACAGGGACCGACAATGAGCAGTTCTTC. It encodes CAWTAGTGTDNEQFF.

The chain recombines TRBV28 with TRBJ1-5; 9 bases are shared with TRBD1. The junction had 7 bases not matched to a gene; V was cut back by 5 bases and J by 5 bases. The CDR3 contains 15 residues. The germline V gene has CDR1 MDHEN and CDR2 SYDVKM. DNA of the CDR3: TGTGCCAGCAGTACACAGGGGGCGGGAGATCAGCCCCAGCATTTT. Its translation is CASSTQGAGDQPQHF.

The rearrangement uses TRBV4-1 and TRBJ2-7; 8 bases agree with TRBD2. The J segment lost 1 base and the V segment lost 5 bases, leaving 7 bases of the junction unmatched. CDR3 size: 15 residues. CDR1 is MGHRA and CDR2 is YSYEKL in the germline V gene. In DNA form, the CDR3 reads TGCGCCAGCAGCTACACTACTAGCGGATCCTACGAGCAGTACTTC. Its protein product is CASSYTTSGSYEQYF.

This clone was picked up a small number of times. The J gene is TRBJ1-3, the V gene TRBV7-2; D gene unclear. Germline V lookup: CDR1 SGHTA, CDR2 FQGNSA. This CDR3 has 15 residues. Trimming cost V 1 base and J 0 bases, with 7 bases left between them. The CDR3 coding sequence is TGTGCCAGCAGCTTAGATTCTTACTCTGGAAACACCATATATTTT. This codes for CASSLDSYSGNTIYF. Full variable domain (outside the CDR3, taken from reference TRBV7-2 and TRBJ1-3): GAGVSQSPSNKVTEKGKDVELRCDPISGHTALYWYRQSLGQGLEFLIYFQGNSAPDKSGLPSDRFSAERTGGSVSTLTIQRTQQEDSAVYLCASSLDSYSGNTIYFGEGSWLTVV.

J is TRBJ1-2 and V is TRBV19; the match to TRBD1 covers 9 bases. The ends lost 7 bases at V and 6 bases at J; junction bases unmatched: 9. Germline CDR1 reads LNHDA; CDR2 reads SQIVND (reference sequence). The CDR3 is made up of 14 amino acids. This chain's CDR3 is CASKLTGTGNGYTF. CDR3 in DNA: TGTGCCAGTAAATTGACCGGGACAGGGAATGGCTACACCTTC.

The sample holds one count of this clone. V gene TRBV6-4 combines with J gene TRBJ1-2, with D perhaps TRBD1 (6 bases). The ends were cut back, 2 bases at V and 8 bases at J, with 21 bases in the middle. This CDR3 is 16 amino acids long. Per the germline V gene, CDR1 is MRHNA and CDR2 is SNTAGT. The CDR3 DNA follows: TGTGCCAGCAGTGACAGGGGTTTACAGGGAGTGGACGGCTACACCTTC. Translating gives CASSDRGLQGVDGYTF.

The chain couples TRBV10-3 to TRBJ1-1; weak D call: TRBD1 (6 bases). The V and J ends lost 3 bases and 4 bases respectively, with 15 bases between them. The germline V gene has CDR1 ENHRY and CDR2 SYGVKD. CDR3 size: 15 residues. CDR3 in amino acids: CAISDHRTASTEAFF. CDR3 bases: TGTGCCATCAGTGACCATCGGACAGCAAGCACTGAAGCTTTCTTT.

The chain uses TRBV2 and TRBJ2-4, with 7 bases matching TRBD1. The CDR3 is 14 residues long. CDR1 and CDR2 from the germline V gene are SNHLY and FYNNEI. The V and J ends lost 6 bases and 15 bases, in that order; junction bases with no gene match: 17. The CDR3, as DNA: TGTGCCAGCAGCGACAGGACAGGACGAATATACCCGTACTTC. Translated: CASSDRTGRIYPYF.

The chain links TRBV6-4 to TRBJ2-5; 9 bases match TRBD1. There are 15 residues in the CDR3. Germline V lookup: CDR1 MRHNA, CDR2 SNTAGT. The junction had 11 bases not matched to a gene; V was cut back by 9 bases and J by 3 bases. The CDR3 coding sequence is TGTGCCAGTAAGACTCCGGGACAGGGAAAAGAGACCCAGTACTTC. This encodes CASKTPGQGKETQYF.

This chain joins TRBV28 and TRBJ2-1, with D possibly TRBD2 on 7 matching bases. Trimming removed 0 bases at V and 13 bases at J, with 10 bases between. Looked up from germline, CDR1 is MDHEN and CDR2 is SYDVKM. The CDR3 covers 12 residues. The CDR3 DNA sequence: TGTGCCAGCAGTTTATGGGGGGGGCATCAGTTCTTC. Translated: CASSLWGGHQFF.

This chain connects TRBV19 to TRBJ1-2; a weak D match, TRBD1 (5 bases). The germline V gene encodes CDR1 LNHDA and CDR2 SQIVND (reference sequence). V gave up 6 bases and J gave up 4 bases, with 18 bases separating them. The CDR3 extends over 15 amino acids. The chain's CDR3 is CASRGGTSDTYGYTF. The CDR3 DNA sequence: TGTGCCAGTAGGGGAGGGACGTCCGATACCTATGGCTACACCTTC.

This clone came up a few times. V usage is TRBV6-1 and J usage is TRBJ2-2; D possibly corresponds to TRBD2 (6 bases). Germline CDR1 MNHNS, CDR2 SASEGT. V was trimmed by 5 bases and J by 3 bases, leaving 10 bases between them. The CDR3 runs to 14 residues. CDR3 bases: TGTGCCAGCAGTCCAGGGACTGACACCGGGGAGCTGTTTTTT. Its protein product is CASSPGTDTGELFF.

The chain joins TRBV4-1 to TRBJ2-3, with 14 bases that match TRBD2. V gave up 5 bases and J gave up 3 bases; unmatched junction bases: 7. The CDR3 is 17 amino acids. Germline V lookup: CDR1 MGHRA, CDR2 YSYEKL. CDR3 in amino acids: CASSYGLAGGGTDTQYF. The CDR3 DNA sequence: TGCGCCAGCAGCTATGGACTAGCGGGGGGCGGAACAGATACGCAGTATTTT.

The rearrangement uses TRBV2 and TRBJ1-1; no definite D call. V was cut by 5 bases and J by 3 bases, with 4 bases left in between. This CDR3 comprises 11 residues. CDR1 is SNHLY and CDR2 is FYNNEI in the germline V gene. The DNA for the CDR3 is TGTGCCAGCAGTCGGGACACTGAAGCTTTCTTT. Amino acids: CASSRDTEAFF. Full variable domain (rest looked up from reference TRBV2 and TRBJ1-1): EPEVTQTPSHQVTQMGQEVILRCVPISNHLYFYWYRQILGQKVEFLVSFYNNEISEKSEIFDDQFSVERPDGSNFTLKIRSTKLEDSAMYFCASSRDTEAFFGQGTRLTVV.

CDR3 residues: CASSRSGYYGYTF. The CDR3 nucleotides are TGTGCCAGCAGTAGATCGGGATACTATGGCTACACCTTC. V and J are TRBV7-9 and TRBJ1-2; D is ambiguous. This CDR3 region has 13 residues. V lost 6 bases and J 3 bases, leaving 11 bases between the germline ends. Germline CDR1 and CDR2: SEHNR and FQNEAQ (reference sequence).

The chain's CDR3 is CASSQPTGTETQYF. CDR3 coding DNA: TGCGCCAGCAGCCAGCCTACAGGGACAGAGACCCAGTACTTC. The chain carries TRBV4-1 and TRBJ2-5, with D possibly TRBD1 on 6 matching bases. This CDR3 contains 14 residues. V lost 3 bases, J lost 4 bases, and 12 bases lay in between. Per the germline V gene, CDR1 is MGHRA and CDR2 is YSYEKL.

J is TRBJ2-7 and V is TRBV11-2; D unresolved. Trimming cost V 0 bases and J 0 bases, with 9 bases left between them. Germline V gene lookup returns CDR1 SGHAT and CDR2 FQNNGV. The CDR3 covers 15 residues. CDR3 sequence: CASSLETTDSYEQYF. In nucleotides, the CDR3 is TGTGCCAGCAGCTTAGAGACCACAGACTCCTACGAGCAGTACTTC.

The chain links TRBV6-5 to TRBJ1-6; 8 bases fit TRBD1. The V segment lost 7 bases and the J segment 9 bases; nucleotides outside the gene matches: 5. The CDR3 has 13 residues. The germline CDR1 and CDR2 sequences are MNHEY and SVGAGI. The CDR3 DNA sequence: TGTGCCAGCAAAGGACAGGGTATTTCACCCCTCCACTTT. Its protein product is CASKGQGISPLHF.

In DNA, the CDR3 is TGTGCCTGGAGCCCTCCCCGACAGCGCACCTACGAGCAGTACTTC. Its translation: CAWSPPRQRTYEQYF. V and J are TRBV30 and TRBJ2-7, with TRBD1 as a possible D gene (5 bases). Germline V lookup: CDR1 GTSNPN, CDR2 SVGIG (reference sequence). Trimming left V 3 bases short and J 2 bases short, with 17 bases between. CDR3 length: 15 amino acids.

J is TRBJ1-1 and V is TRBV6-5; D not resolved. Trimming left V 9 bases short and J 3 bases short, with 8 bases between. The CDR3 is 11 residues long. From germline, CDR1 is MNHEY and CDR2 SVGAGI. The CDR3 coding sequence is TGTGCCAGTCGGGGATACACTGAAGCTTTCTTT. Translating it yields CASRGYTEAFF.

The genes are TRBV6-4 and TRBJ2-1; maybe TRBD1 (5 bases). The germline V gene encodes CDR1 MRHNA and CDR2 SNTAGT. The CDR3 extends over 15 amino acids. Trimming pared 4 bases from V and 0 bases from J, leaving 10 bases between. The CDR3 nucleotides read TGTGCCAGCAGTGTCGGGCAGGGCTCCTACAATGAGCAGTTCTTC. Translation gives CASSVGQGSYNEQFF.

The chain employs TRBV18 and TRBJ2-4; no definite D call. Germline lookup yields CDR1 KGHSH and CDR2 LQKENI. V dropped 8 bases and J dropped 6 bases, with 11 bases sitting between them. The CDR3 loop spans 12 amino acids. In DNA form, the CDR3 reads TGTGCCAGCGCTACCCCAACAAACATTCAGTACTTC. Protein product: CASATPTNIQYF. Full variable domain (rest looked up from reference TRBV18 and TRBJ2-4): NAGVMQNPRHLVRRRGQEARLRCSPMKGHSHVYWYRQLPEEGLKFMVYLQKENIIDESGMPKERFSAEFPKEGPSILRIQQVVRGDSAAYFCASATPTNIQYFGAGTRLSVL.